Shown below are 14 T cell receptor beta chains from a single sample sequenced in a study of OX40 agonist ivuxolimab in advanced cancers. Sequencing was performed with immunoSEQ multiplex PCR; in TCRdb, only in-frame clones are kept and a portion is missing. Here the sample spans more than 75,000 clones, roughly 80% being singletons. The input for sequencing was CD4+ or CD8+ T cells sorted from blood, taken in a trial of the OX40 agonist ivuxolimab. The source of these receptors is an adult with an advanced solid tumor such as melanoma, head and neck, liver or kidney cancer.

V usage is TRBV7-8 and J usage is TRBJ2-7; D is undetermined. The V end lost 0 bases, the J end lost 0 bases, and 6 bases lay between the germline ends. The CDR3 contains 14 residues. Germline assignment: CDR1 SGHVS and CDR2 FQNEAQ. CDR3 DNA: TGTGCCAGCAGCTTAGCTGGCAACTCCTACGAGCAGTACTTC. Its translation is CASSLAGNSYEQYF. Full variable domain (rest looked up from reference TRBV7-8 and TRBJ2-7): GAGVSQSPRYKVAKRGQDVALRCDPISGHVSLFWYQQALGQGPEFLTYFQNEAQLDKSGLPSDRFFAERPEGSVSTLKIQRTQQEDSAVYLCASSLAGNSYEQYFGPGTRLTVT.

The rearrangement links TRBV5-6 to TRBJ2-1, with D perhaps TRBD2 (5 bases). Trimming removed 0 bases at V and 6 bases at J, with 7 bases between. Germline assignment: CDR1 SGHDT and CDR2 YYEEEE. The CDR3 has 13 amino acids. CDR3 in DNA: TGTGCCAGCAGCTTGGCAGCGGTCAATGAGCAGTTCTTC. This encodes CASSLAAVNEQFF.

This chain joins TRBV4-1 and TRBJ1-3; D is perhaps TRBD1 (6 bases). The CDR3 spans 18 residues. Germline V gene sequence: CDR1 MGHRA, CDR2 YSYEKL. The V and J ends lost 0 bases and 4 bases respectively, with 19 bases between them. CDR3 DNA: TGCGCCAGCAGCCAAGATCGGGCCGGACAGCTCGCCGGAAACACCATATATTTT. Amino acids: CASSQDRAGQLAGNTIYF.

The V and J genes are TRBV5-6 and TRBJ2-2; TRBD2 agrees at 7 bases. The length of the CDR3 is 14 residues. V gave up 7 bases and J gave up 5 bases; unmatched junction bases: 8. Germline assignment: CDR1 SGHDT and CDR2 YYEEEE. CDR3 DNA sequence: TGTGCCAGCGCCCGACTAGCAGGGACCGGGGAGCTGTTTTTT. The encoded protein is CASARLAGTGELFF.

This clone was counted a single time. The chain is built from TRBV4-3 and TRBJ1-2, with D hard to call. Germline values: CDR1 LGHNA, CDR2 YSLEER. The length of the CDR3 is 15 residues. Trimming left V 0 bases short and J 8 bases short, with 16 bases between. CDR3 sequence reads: CASSQDTGDSAGYTF. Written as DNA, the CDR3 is TGCGCCAGCAGCCAAGACACGGGAGACTCCGCCGGCTACACCTTC.

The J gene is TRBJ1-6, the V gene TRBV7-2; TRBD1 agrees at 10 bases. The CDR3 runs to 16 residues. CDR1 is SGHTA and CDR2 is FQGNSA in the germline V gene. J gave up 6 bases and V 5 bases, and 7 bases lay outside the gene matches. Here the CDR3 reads CASSAGTGVGNSPLHF. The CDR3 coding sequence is TGTGCCAGCAGCGCCGGGACAGGGGTAGGTAATTCACCCCTCCACTTT.

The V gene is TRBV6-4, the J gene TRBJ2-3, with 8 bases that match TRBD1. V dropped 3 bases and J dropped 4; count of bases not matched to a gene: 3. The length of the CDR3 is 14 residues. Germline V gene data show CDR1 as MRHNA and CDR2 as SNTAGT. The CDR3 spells CASSDTTGADTQYF. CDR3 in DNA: TGTGCCAGCAGTGATACGACAGGGGCAGATACGCAGTATTTT.

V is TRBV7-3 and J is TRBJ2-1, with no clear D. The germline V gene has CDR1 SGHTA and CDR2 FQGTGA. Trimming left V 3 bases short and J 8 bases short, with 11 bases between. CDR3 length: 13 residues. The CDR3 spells CASSFGLGDEQFF. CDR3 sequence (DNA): TGTGCCAGCAGCTTTGGCCTCGGCGATGAGCAGTTCTTC.

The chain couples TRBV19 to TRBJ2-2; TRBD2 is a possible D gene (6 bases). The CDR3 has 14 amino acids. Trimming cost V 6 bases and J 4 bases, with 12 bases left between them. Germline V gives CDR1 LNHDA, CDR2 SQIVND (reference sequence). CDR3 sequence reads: CASRTGEGTGELFF. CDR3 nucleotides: TGTGCCAGTAGGACGGGAGAGGGCACCGGGGAGCTGTTTTTT.

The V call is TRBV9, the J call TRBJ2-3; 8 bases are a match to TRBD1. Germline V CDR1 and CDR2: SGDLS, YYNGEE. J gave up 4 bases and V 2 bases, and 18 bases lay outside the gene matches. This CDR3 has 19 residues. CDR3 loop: CASSVNPLPAGGESDTQYF. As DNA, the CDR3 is TGTGCCAGCAGCGTCAATCCCCTCCCTGCAGGGGGCGAGTCAGATACGCAGTATTTT.

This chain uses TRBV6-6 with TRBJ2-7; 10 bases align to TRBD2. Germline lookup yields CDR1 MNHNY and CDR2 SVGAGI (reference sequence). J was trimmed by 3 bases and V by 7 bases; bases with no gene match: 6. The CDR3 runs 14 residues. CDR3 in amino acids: CASNPSGRFYEQYF. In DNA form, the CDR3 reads TGTGCCAGCAATCCTAGCGGGAGATTCTACGAGCAGTACTTC.

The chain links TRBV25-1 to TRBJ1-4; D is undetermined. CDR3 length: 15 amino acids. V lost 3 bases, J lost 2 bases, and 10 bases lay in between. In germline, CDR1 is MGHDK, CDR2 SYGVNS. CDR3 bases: TGTGCCAGCAGTGACAGTTTGGCGACTAATGAAAAACTGTTTTTT. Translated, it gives CASSDSLATNEKLFF.

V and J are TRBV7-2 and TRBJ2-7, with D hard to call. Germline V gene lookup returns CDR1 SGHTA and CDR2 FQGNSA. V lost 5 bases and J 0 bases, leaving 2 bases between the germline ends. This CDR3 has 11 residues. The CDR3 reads CASSPSYEQYF. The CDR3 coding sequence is TGTGCCAGCAGCCCCTCCTACGAGCAGTACTTC.

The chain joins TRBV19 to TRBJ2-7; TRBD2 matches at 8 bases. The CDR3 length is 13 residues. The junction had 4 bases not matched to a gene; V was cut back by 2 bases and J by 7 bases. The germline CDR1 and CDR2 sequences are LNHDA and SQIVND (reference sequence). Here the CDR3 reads CASSIKSGSEQYF. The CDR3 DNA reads TGTGCCAGTAGTATAAAAAGCGGGAGTGAGCAGTACTTC.